Listed here is a single T cell receptor beta chain. The antigen remains undetermined. Researchers ran the PCR with 60 Vbeta and 13 Jbeta primers. Generated by immunoSEQ multiplex PCR, the TCRdb table keeps only in-frame clones and is missing some. This table has 85,000 to 100,000 clones, roughly four fifths appearing once. Donors in the study were healthy people who gave bone marrow. This donor lacks a recorded CMV serostatus. These data originate in a study of cytomegalovirus exposure and HLA in healthy donors. Looked up from germline, CDR1 is SEHNR and CDR2 is FQNEAQ (reference sequence). The germline V and J ends were trimmed by 4 bases and 0 bases, with 21 bases remaining between them. The CDR3 contains 18 residues. Study-level results: As a later analysis revealed, the rate of TCR association differed by HLA locus, with DRB1 most and HLA-C fewest. With later analysis, a missense DCLRE1C variant became linked to TCR beta V- and J-gene trimming.

This chain uses TRBV7-9 with TRBJ1-2, with D unclear. The sequence was collected from a human donor in good health. The sequenced material came from PBMCs. CDR3 nucleotide sequence: TGTGCCAGCAGCTCTCACAACGGACTGTTCCTACCTAACTATGGCTACACCTTC. It codes for CASSSHNGLFLPNYGYTF.